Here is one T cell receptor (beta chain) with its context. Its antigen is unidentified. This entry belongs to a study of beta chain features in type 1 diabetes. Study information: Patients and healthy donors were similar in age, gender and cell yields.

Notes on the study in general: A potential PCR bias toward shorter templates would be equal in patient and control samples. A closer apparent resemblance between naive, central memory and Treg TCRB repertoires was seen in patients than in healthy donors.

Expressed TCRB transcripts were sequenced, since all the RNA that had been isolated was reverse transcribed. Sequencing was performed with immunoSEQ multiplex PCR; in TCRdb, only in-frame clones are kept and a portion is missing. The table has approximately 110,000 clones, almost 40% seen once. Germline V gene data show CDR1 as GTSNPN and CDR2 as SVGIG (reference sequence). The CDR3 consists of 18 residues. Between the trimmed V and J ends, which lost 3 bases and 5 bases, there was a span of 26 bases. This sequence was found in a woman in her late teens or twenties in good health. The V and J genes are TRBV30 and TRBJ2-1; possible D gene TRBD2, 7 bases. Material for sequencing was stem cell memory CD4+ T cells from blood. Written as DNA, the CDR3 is TGTGCCTGGAGACAAGCCGGGAGCTTCTGGGGGGGCCACAATGAGCAGTTCTTC. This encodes CAWRQAGSFWGGHNEQFF.